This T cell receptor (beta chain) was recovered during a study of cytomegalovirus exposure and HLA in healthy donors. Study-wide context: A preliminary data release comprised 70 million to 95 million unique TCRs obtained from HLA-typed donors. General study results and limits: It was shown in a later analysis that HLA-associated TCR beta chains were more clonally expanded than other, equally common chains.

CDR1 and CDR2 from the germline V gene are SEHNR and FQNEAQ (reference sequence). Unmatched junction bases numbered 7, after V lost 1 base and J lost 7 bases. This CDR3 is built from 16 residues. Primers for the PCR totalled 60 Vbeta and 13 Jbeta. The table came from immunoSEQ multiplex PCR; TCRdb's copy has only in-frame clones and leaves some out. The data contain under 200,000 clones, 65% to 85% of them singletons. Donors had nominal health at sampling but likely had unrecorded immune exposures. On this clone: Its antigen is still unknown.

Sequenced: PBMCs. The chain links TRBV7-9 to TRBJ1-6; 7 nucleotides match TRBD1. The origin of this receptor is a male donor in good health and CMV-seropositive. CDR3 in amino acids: CASSLVQGDRNSPLHF. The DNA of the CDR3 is TGTGCCAGCAGCTTAGTCCAAGGGGACAGAAATTCACCCCTCCACTTT.